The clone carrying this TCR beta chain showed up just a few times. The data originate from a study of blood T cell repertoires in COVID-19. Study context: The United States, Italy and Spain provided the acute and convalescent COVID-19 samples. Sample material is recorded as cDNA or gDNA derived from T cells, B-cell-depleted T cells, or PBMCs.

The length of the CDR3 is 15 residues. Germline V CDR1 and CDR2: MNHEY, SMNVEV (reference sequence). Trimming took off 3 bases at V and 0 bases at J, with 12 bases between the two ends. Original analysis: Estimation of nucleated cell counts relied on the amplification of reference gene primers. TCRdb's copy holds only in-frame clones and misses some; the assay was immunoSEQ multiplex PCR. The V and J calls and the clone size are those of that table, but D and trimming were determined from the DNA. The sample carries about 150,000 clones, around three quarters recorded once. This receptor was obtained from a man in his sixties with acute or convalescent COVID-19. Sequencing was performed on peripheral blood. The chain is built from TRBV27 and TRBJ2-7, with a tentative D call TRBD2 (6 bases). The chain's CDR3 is CASSFRDSSSYEQYF. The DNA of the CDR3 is TGTGCCAGCAGTTTCCGGGACTCCAGCTCCTACGAGCAGTACTTC.